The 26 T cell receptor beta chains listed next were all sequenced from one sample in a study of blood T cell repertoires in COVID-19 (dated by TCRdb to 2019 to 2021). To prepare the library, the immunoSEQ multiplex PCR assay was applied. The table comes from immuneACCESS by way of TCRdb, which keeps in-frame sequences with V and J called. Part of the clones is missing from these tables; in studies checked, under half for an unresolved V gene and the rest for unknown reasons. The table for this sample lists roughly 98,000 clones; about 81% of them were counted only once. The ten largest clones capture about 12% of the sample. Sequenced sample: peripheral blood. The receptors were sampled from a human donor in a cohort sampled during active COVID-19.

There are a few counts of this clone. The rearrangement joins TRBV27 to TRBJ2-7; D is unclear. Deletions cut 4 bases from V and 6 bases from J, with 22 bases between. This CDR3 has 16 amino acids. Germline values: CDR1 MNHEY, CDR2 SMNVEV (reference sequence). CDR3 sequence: CASSSYHRRRRTEQYF. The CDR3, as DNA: TGTGCCAGCAGTTCGTATCACCGGCGGCGAAGAACCGAGCAGTACTTC.

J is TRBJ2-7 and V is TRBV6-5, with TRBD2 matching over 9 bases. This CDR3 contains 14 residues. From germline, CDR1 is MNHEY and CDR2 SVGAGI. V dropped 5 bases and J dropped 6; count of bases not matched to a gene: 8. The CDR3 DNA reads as TGTGCCAGCAGTCGCGGGCTAGCGGGGTTCGAGCAGTACTTC. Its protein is CASSRGLAGFEQYF.

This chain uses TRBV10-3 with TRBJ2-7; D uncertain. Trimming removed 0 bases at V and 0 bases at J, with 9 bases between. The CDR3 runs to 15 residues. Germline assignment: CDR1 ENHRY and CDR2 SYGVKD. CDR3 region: CAISESESSSYEQYF. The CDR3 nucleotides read TGTGCCATCAGTGAGTCTGAGTCGAGCTCCTACGAGCAGTACTTC.

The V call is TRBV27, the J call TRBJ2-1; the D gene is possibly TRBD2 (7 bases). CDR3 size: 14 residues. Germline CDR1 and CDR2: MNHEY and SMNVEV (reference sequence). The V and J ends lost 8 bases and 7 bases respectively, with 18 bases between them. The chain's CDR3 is CASQVGGARNEQFF. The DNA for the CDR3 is TGTGCCAGCCAAGTAGGGGGGGCGAGGAATGAGCAGTTCTTC.

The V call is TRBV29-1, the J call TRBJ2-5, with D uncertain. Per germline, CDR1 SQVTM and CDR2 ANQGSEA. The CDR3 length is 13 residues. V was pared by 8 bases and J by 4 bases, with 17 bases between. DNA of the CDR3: TGCAGCTTGGCACTGTGGGCAGGAGAGACCCAGTACTTC. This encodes CSLALWAGETQYF.

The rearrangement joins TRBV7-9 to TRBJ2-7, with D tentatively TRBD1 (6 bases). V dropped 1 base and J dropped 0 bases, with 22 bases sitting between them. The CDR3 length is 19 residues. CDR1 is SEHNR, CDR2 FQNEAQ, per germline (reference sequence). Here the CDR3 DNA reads TGTGCCAGCAGCTTAGAAGGGACATGGGGGATGAGGGCCTCCTACGAGCAGTACTTC. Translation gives CASSLEGTWGMRASYEQYF. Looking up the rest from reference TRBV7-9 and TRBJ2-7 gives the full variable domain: DTGVSQNPRHKITKRGQNVTFRCDPISEHNRLYWYRQTLGQGPEFLTYFQNEAQLEKSRLLSDRFSAERPKGSFSTLEIQRTEQGDSAMYLCASSLEGTWGMRASYEQYFGPGTRLTVT.

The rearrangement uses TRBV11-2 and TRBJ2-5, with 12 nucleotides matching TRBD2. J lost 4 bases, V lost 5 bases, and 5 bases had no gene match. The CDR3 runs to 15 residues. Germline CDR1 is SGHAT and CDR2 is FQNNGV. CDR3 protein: CASSPGTSGPETQYF. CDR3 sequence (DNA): TGTGCCAGCAGCCCCGGGACTAGCGGGCCAGAGACCCAGTACTTC.

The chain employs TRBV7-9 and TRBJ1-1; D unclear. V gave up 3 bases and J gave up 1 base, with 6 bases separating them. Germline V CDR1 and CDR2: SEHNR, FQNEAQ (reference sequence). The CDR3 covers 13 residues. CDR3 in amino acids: CASSFIPNTEAFF. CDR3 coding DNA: TGTGCCAGCAGCTTTATCCCGAACACTGAAGCTTTCTTT.

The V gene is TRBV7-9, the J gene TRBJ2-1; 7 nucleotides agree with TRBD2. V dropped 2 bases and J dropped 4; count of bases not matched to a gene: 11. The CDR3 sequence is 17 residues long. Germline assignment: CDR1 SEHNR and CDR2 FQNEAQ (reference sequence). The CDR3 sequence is CASSLYIYRGVYNEQFF. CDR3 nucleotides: TGTGCCAGCAGCTTATATATCTATCGGGGGGTTTACAATGAGCAGTTCTTC.

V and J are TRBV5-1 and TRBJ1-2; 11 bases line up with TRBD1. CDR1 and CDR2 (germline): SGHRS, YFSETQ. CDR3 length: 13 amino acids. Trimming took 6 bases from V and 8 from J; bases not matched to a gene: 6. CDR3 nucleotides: TGCGCCAGCAACCGGGGACAGGGGGAAGGCTACACCTTC. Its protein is CASNRGQGEGYTF.

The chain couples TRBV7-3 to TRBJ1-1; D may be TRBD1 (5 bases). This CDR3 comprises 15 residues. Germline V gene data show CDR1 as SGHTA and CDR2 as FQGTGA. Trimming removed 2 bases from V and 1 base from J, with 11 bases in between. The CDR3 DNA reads TGTGCCAGCAGCTTAGGGTGGGGCGGGAACACTGAAGCTTTCTTT. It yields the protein CASSLGWGGNTEAFF. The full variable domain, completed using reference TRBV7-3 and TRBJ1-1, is GAGVSQTPSNKVTEKGKYVELRCDPISGHTALYWYRQSLGQGPEFLIYFQGTGAADDSGLPNDRFFAVRPEGSVSTLKIQRTERGDSAVYLCASSLGWGGNTEAFFGQGTRLTVV.

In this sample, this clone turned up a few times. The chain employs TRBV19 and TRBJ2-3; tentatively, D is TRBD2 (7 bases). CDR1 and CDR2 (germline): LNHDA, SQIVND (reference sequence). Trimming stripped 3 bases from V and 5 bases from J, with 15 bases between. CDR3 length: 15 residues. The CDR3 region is CASSIRGAGGDTQYF. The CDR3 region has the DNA TGTGCCAGTAGTATCCGGGGGGCCGGAGGAGATACGCAGTATTTT.

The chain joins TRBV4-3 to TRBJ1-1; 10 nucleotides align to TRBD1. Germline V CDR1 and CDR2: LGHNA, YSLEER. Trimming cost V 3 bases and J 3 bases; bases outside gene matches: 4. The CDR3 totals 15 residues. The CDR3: CASSHAGTGDTEAFF. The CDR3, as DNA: TGCGCCAGCAGCCATGCCGGGACAGGGGACACTGAAGCTTTCTTT.

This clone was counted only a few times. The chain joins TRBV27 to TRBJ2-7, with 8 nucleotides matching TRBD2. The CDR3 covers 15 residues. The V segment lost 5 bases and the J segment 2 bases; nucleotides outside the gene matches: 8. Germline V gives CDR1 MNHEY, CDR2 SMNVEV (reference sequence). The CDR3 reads CASSLLSGATYEQYF. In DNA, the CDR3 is TGTGCCAGCAGTCTCCTTAGCGGGGCCACCTACGAGCAGTACTTC.

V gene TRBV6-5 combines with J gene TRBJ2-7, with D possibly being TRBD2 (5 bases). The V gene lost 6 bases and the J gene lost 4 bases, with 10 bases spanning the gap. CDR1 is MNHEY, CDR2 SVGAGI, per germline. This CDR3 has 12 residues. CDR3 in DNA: TGTGCCAGCAGCCTCGGCGGGTACGAGCAGTACTTC. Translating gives CASSLGGYEQYF.

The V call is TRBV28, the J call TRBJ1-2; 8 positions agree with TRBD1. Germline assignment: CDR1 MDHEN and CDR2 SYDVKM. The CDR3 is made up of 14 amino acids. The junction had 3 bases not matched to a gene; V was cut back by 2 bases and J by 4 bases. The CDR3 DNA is TGTGCCAGCAGTTTAGGACAGGGCTTCTATGGCTACACCTTC. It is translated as CASSLGQGFYGYTF.

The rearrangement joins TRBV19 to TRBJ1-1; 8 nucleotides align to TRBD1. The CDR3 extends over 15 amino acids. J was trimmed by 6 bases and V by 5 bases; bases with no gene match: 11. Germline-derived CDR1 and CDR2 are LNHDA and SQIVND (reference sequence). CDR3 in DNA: TGTGCCAGTAGTTTACGGACAGGGAGGACTTCTGAAGCTTTCTTT. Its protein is CASSLRTGRTSEAFF.

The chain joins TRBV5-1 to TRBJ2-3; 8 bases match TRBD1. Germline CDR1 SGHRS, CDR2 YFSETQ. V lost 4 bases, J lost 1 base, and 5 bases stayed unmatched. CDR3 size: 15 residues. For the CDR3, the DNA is TGCGCCAGCAGCCCGAAGGGACAGGGCACAGATACGCAGTATTTT. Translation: CASSPKGQGTDTQYF.

CDR3 sequence reads: CASSQGDRPNSPLHF. The CDR3 nucleotides read TGTGCCAGCAGCCAAGGGGACAGACCTAATTCACCCCTCCACTTT. The chain has TRBV3-1 (or the pseudogene TRBV3-2) and TRBJ1-6; 7 bases map to TRBD1. Germline loops: CDR1 LGHDT, CDR2 YNNKEL (reference sequence). V shed 1 base and J 6 bases; nucleotides not matched to a gene: 3. CDR3 size: 15 residues.

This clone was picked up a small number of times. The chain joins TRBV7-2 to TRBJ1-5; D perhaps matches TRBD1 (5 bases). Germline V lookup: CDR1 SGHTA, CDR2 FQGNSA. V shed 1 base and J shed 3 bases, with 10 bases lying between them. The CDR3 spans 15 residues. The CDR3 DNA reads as TGTGCCAGCAGCTTAGGTCCAGGGTACAATCAGCCCCAGCATTTT. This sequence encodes CASSLGPGYNQPQHF.

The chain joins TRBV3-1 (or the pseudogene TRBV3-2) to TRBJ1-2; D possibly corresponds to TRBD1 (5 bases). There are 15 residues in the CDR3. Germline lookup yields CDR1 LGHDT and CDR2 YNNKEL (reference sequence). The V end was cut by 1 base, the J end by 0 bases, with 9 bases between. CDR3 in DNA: TGTGCCAGCAGCCAAGTTTCCAGGGCTAACTATGGCTACACCTTC. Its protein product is CASSQVSRANYGYTF.

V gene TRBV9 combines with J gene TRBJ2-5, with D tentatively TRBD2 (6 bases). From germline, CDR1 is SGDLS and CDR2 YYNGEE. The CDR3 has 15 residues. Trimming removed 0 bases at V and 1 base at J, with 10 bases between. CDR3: CASSVADGGQETQYF. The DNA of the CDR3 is TGTGCCAGCAGCGTAGCTGACGGGGGCCAAGAGACCCAGTACTTC.

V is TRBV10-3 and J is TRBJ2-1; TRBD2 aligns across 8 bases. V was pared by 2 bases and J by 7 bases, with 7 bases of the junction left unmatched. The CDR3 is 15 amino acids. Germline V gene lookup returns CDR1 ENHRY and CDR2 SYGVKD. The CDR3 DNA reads TGTGCCATCAGTGAGCGGGGGGGCTCTCGGAATGAGCAGTTCTTC. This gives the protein CAISERGGSRNEQFF.

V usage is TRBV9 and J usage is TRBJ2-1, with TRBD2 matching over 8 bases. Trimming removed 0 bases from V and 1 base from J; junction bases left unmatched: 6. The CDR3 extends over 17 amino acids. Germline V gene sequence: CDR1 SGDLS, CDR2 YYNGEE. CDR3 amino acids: CASSVDGGGLSYNEQFF. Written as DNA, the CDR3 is TGTGCCAGCAGCGTAGATGGCGGGGGGCTTTCCTACAATGAGCAGTTCTTC.

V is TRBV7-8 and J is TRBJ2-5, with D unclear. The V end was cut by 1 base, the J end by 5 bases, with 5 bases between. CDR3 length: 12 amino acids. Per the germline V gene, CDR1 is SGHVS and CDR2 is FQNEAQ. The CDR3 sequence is CASSLGAETQYF. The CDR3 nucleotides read TGTGCCAGCAGCTTAGGAGCGGAGACCCAGTACTTC.

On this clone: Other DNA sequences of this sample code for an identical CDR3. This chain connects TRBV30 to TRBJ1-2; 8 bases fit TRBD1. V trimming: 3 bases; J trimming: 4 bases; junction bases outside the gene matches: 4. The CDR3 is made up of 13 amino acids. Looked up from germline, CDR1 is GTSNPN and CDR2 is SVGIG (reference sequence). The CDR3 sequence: CAWSRDRPYGYTF. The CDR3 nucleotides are TGTGCCTGGAGCCGGGACAGGCCCTATGGCTACACCTTC. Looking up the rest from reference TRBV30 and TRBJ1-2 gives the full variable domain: SQTIHQWPATLVQPVGSPLSLECTVEGTSNPNLYWYRQAAGRGLQLLFYSVGIGQISSEVPQNLSASRPQDRQFILSSKKLLLSDSGFYLCAWSRDRPYGYTFGSGTRLTVV.